Listed here are 19 T cell receptor beta chains from one sample, sequenced in a study of glioma-infiltrating T cells. Amplification of TCR alpha and beta CDR3 regions from RNA used iRepertoire nested multiplex PCR. TCRdb re-called the multiplex PCR reads with MiXCR, one entry per CDR3 protein. The sample records roughly 190,000 distinct CDR3 sequences, around 30% being singletons. Sequencing input: glioma tissue, nonneoplastic brain tissue, or PBMCs (not recorded which). The source is a human donor with low-grade glioma or glioblastoma, undergoing nonglioma brain surgery, or in good health (not recorded which).

On this clonotype: The junction shows a germline mismatch at one end, possibly a read error. The CDR3 protein is CASSPRGGATEASF. Written as DNA, the CDR3 is TGTGCCAGCAGCCCCAGGGGAGGGGCCACTGAAGCTTCCTTT. The chain recombines TRBV3-1 with TRBJ1-1; perhaps TRBD1 as D (6 bases). From germline, CDR1 is LGHDT and CDR2 YNNKEL (reference sequence). The CDR3 consists of 14 residues.

This clonotype has at least ten counts. V usage is TRBV20-1 and J usage is TRBJ2-1; TRBD2 matches at 13 bases. CDR1 and CDR2 from the germline V gene are DFQATT and SNEGSKA (reference sequence). With V trimmed by 5 bases and J by 8 bases, 6 bases remained unmatched. The CDR3 runs 14 residues. The CDR3 DNA reads TGCAGTGCTCTACTAGCGGGAGGGGCCCATGAGCAGTTCTTC. It translates to CSALLAGGAHEQFF.

This clonotype occurred many times. The CDR3 region is CAIRTGTAVTEAFF. DNA for the CDR3: TGTGCCATCAGGACCGGGACAGCGGTAACTGAAGCTTTCTTT. This chain connects TRBV10-3 to TRBJ1-1; 7 bases are a match to TRBD1. J lost 5 bases, V lost 6 bases, and 9 bases had no gene match. CDR3 size: 14 residues. Germline V gene sequence: CDR1 ENHRY, CDR2 SYGVKD.

In this sample, this clonotype turned up many times. The chain is built from TRBV27 and TRBJ2-1; 8 bases are shared with TRBD2. The ends lost 2 bases at V and 2 bases at J; junction bases unmatched: 11. The CDR3 has 18 amino acids. Per the germline V gene, CDR1 is MNHEY and CDR2 is SMNVEV (reference sequence). CDR3: CASSLILTSGIAYNEQFF. DNA for the CDR3: TGTGCCAGCAGTTTAATACTTACTAGCGGCATAGCCTACAATGAGCAGTTCTTC.

J is TRBJ2-4 and V is TRBV19; perhaps TRBD2 as D (5 bases). The CDR3 has 16 amino acids. Germline CDR1 and CDR2: LNHDA and SQIVND (reference sequence). V was trimmed by 3 bases and J by 8 bases, leaving 20 bases between them. The CDR3 DNA is TGTGCCAGTAGTATCCCCCCCCTAGCTCCTGTCTACATTCAGTACTTC. Translation: CASSIPPLAPVYIQYF.

This clonotype came up many times. The V and J genes are TRBV28 and TRBJ1-5, with 7 bases matching TRBD1. CDR1 and CDR2 (germline): MDHEN, SYDVKM. With V trimmed by 4 bases and J by 5 bases, 11 bases remained unmatched. This CDR3 has 16 amino acids. In nucleotides, the CDR3 is TGTGCCAGCAGTTCGGGGACAGCTATTATCCATCAGCCCCAGCATTTT. It is translated as CASSSGTAIIHQPQHF.

This clonotype was recorded many times. The chain joins TRBV7-8 to TRBJ2-3, with unresolved D. Germline V gene data show CDR1 as SGHVS and CDR2 as FQNEAQ. With 1 base removed from V and 2 bases from J, the gap between germline ends came to 7 bases. This CDR3 region has 14 residues. The CDR3 nucleotides are TGTGCCAGCAGCTTAGACCAGGCCACAGATACGCAGTATTTT. Encoded protein: CASSLDQATDTQYF.

This clonotype has at least ten counts. The genes are TRBV5-1 and TRBJ2-5; D not certain. The V end lost 4 bases, the J end lost 0 bases, and 7 bases lay between the germline ends. CDR3 length: 13 amino acids. Germline V gene sequence: CDR1 SGHRS, CDR2 YFSETQ. The CDR3 DNA reads TGCGCCAGCAGCCACGACGACCAAGAGACCCAGTACTTC. Amino acid sequence: CASSHDDQETQYF. Full variable domain (remainder filled in from reference TRBV5-1 and TRBJ2-5): KAGVTQTPRYLIKTRGQQVTLSCSPISGHRSVSWYQQTPGQGLQFLFEYFSETQRNKGNFPGRFSGRQFSNSRSEMNVSTLELGDSALYLCASSHDDQETQYFGPGTRLLVL.

Worth noting for this clonotype: One end of the junction does not line up with germline, which may come from a read error. V gene TRBV4-2 combines with J gene TRBJ2-1; D call uncertain. The CDR3 extends over 13 amino acids. Germline V CDR1 and CDR2: LGHNA, YNFKEQ. CDR3 loop: CASSKEASREQFF. The CDR3 DNA is TGTGCCAGCAGCAAAGAGGCCTCCCGGGAGCAGTTCTTC.

This clonotype was observed at least ten times. CDR3 sequence (DNA): TGTGCCACCAGTGACCCGGGACAGGGTCTCCATGAGCAGTTCTTC. Translation: CATSDPGQGLHEQFF. This chain links TRBV24-1 with TRBJ2-1, with 9 nucleotides matching TRBD1. The germline CDR1 and CDR2 sequences are KGHDR and SFDVKD. This CDR3 has 15 amino acids. Losses at the gene ends were 4 bases for V and 8 bases for J; bases not matched to a gene: 8.

The genes are TRBV6-5 and TRBJ2-7; D perhaps matches TRBD1 (5 bases). V shed 6 bases and J shed 4 bases, with 22 bases lying between them. Looked up from germline, CDR1 is MNHEY and CDR2 is SVGAGI. The CDR3 covers 16 residues. The CDR3 DNA follows: TGTGCCAGCAGCTTAGGGGTTGCACAACCAGGGTACGAGCAGTACTTC. Its translation is CASSLGVAQPGYEQYF.

This clonotype was counted only a few times. This rearrangement joins TRBV19 to TRBJ2-2, with unresolved D. The V gene lost 7 bases and the J gene lost 6 bases, with 9 bases spanning the gap. Germline lookup yields CDR1 LNHDA and CDR2 SQIVND (reference sequence). This CDR3 is built from 12 residues. The DNA for the CDR3 is TGTGCCAGTACGGCCGGTCCCGGGGAGCTGTTTTTT. Its protein product is CASTAGPGELFF.

The J gene is TRBJ2-6, the V gene TRBV5-1, with a weak D call TRBD2 (5 bases). V lost 1 base, J lost 0 bases, and 8 bases lay in between. The germline gives CDR1 SGHRS, CDR2 YFSETQ. The CDR3 extends over 16 amino acids. The CDR3 DNA is TGCGCCAGCAGCTTGTCGGCGGGCTCTGGGGCCAACGTCCTGACTTTC. Translation gives CASSLSAGSGANVLTF.

To note about this clonotype: This may be a read error: a much more frequent sequence differs by one nucleotide. J is TRBJ1-2 and V is TRBV29-1; possible D gene TRBD1, 5 bases. Germline assignment: CDR1 SQVTM and CDR2 ANQGSEA. The ends were cut back, 4 bases at V and 3 bases at J, with 12 bases in the middle. This CDR3 region has 13 residues. CDR3 nucleotides: TGCAGCGTTGGGACAAGGGAGGACTATGGCTACACCTTC. Its protein product is CSVGTREDYGYTF.

Remarks on this clonotype: A much larger clone lies a single base off, so this may be a read error. The chain combines TRBV13 with TRBJ2-1; perhaps TRBD2 as D (5 bases). CDR3 length equals 14 residues. Germline CDR1 is PRHDT and CDR2 is FYEKMQ (reference sequence). V was cut by 6 bases and J by 5 bases, with 14 bases left in between. CDR3 in DNA: TGTGCCAGCAGGGGAGTGGCGACAAACAATGAGCAGTTCTTC. This codes for CASRGVATNNEQFF.

In the case of this clonotype: At one of its ends the junction is not consistent with the germline gene, which may arise from a read error. This chain links TRBV3-1 with TRBJ2-7, with TRBD2 identical over 10 bases. The V gene's germline CDR1 is LGHDT and CDR2 YNNKEL (reference sequence). The CDR3 is made up of 15 amino acids. The CDR3 bases are TGTGCCTGCAGCAGATTAGCGGGAGGCAGGGGCGAGCAGTACTTC. It is translated as CACSRLAGGRGEQYF.

Comment on this clonotype: Possible read error: a much larger clone is one base away. The chain employs TRBV18 and TRBJ1-1, with a weak D call TRBD1 (6 bases). The CDR3 runs to 18 residues. In germline, CDR1 is KGHSH, CDR2 LQKENI. The CDR3 sequence is CASSFRPAGAGLNTEDFF. The CDR3 bases are TGTGCCAGCAGCTTCCGGCCAGCGGGGGCAGGGTTGAACACTGAAGATTTCTTT. The full variable domain, its missing parts supplied by reference TRBV18 and TRBJ1-1, is NAGVMQNPRHLVRRRGQEARLRCSPMKGHSHVYWYRQLPEEGLKFMVYLQKENIIDESGMPKERFSAEFPKEGPSILRIQQVVRGDSAAYFCASSFRPAGAGLNTEDFFGQGTRLTVV.

This clonotype was observed many times. V is TRBV3-1 and J is TRBJ1-1; the match to TRBD1 covers 9 bases. The CDR3 is 13 amino acids. With 0 bases clipped from V and 13 bases from J, the junction kept 6 bases outside the gene matches. Germline CDR1 and CDR2: LGHDT and YNNKEL (reference sequence). In nucleotides, the CDR3 is TGTGCCAGCAGCCAAGATTGGGACAGGGTGGTTTTCTTT. Translation gives CASSQDWDRVVFF.

This sequence joins TRBV6-1 and TRBJ2-5, with 12 bases lining up with TRBD2. In germline, CDR1 is MNHNS, CDR2 SASEGT. This CDR3 comprises 17 residues. The J segment lost 1 base and the V segment lost 5 bases, leaving 8 bases of the junction unmatched. The CDR3 sequence is CASSPLGLAGSQETQYF. CDR3 nucleotide sequence: TGTGCCAGCAGTCCCCTCGGACTAGCGGGATCCCAAGAGACCCAGTACTTC.